The present T cell receptor beta chain was sequenced within a study of CD8+ T cells in alopecia areata. Study-wide background: Tofacitinib exposure lasted 6 to 18 months, followed by 6 months off drug.

Between the trimmed V and J ends, which lost 5 bases and 8 bases, there was a span of 15 bases. Germline-derived CDR1 and CDR2 are SEHNR and FQNEAQ (reference sequence). The CDR3 length is 13 residues. Following RNA extraction, reverse transcription yielded cDNA that acted as the sequencing template. Here immunoSEQ multiplex PCR was the method, and the copy in TCRdb shows in-frame clones only, minus some. The sample has roughly 250,000 clones, 60% seen once. Treatment meaning: oral pan-JAK inhibitor, 5-10 mg twice daily. This TCR derives from a human donor with alopecia areata. The material sequenced was CD4+ T cells sorted from blood, taken at week 52, from a patient treated with tofacitinib. This rearrangement joins TRBV7-9 to TRBJ1-1; maybe TRBD1 (6 bases). The CDR3: CASSPGGVGEAFF. In nucleotides, the CDR3 is TGTGCCAGCAGCCCGGGGGGCGTGGGAGAAGCTTTCTTT.